This T cell receptor (beta chain) was found in a study of cytomegalovirus exposure and HLA in healthy donors. Trimming cost V 4 bases and J 6 bases, with 11 bases left between them. This CDR3 contains 13 residues. Germline V gene sequence: CDR1 LGHNA, CDR2 YNFKEQ. The PCR employed 60 Vbeta primers together with 13 Jbeta primers. Data came from immunoSEQ multiplex PCR; TCRdb stores just in-frame clones and leaves some out. The sample holds approximately 100,000 clones, around 66% seen once. This TCR came from a woman aged 45-60 years in good health and CMV-seronegative. The sequenced sample consisted of PBMCs. The gene calls are TRBV4-2 and TRBJ2-3; no definite D call. The CDR3 nucleotides are TGTGCCAGCAGCCCTAGGTCCGGGGATACGCAGTATTTT. Translating gives CASSPRSGDTQYF.